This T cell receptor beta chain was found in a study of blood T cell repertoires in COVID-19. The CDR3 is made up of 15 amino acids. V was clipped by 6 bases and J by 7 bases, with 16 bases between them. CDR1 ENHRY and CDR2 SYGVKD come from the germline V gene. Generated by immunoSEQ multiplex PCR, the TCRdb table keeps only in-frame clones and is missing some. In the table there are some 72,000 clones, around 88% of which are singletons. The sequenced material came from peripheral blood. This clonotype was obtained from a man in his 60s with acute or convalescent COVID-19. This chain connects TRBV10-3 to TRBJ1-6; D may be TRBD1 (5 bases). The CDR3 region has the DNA TGTGCCATCAGCCTGAGGGGAGGGGCCAATTCACCCCTCCACTTT. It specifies CAISLRGGANSPLHF.